These T cell receptor beta chains were read from a single sample in a study of T cells after posttransplantation cyclophosphamide. Sequencing used immunoSEQ multiplex PCR; TCRdb keeps in-frame clones, though not all of them. The sample presents 40,000 to 55,000 clones, none singletons. Sequenced material: PBMCs. The receptors shown here come from a man aged 35 to 55 in good health, CMV-negative, and a related stem cell transplant donor. Each CDR3 is given with its conserved first and last residue. A D gene is named only where the DNA matches it firmly. Not all rows give a size; the values are once, few, many and, for expanded clones, a class.

j_gene: TRBJ2-7; d_gene: TRBD1; abundance: -; v_gene: TRBV23-1; CDR3nt: TGCGCCAGCATCCCTGGACAGGGCATTTCCTACGAGCAGTACTTC; CDR3aa: CASIPGQGISYEQYF
j_gene: TRBJ1-3; d_gene: -; abundance: many; v_gene: TRBV18; CDR3nt: TGTGCCAGCTCACCGGAGAGGTCTGGAAACACCATATATTTT; CDR3aa: CASSPERSGNTIYF
j_gene: TRBJ1-2; d_gene: TRBD1; abundance: many; v_gene: TRBV19; CDR3nt: TGTGCCAGTAGAGTGGGTGGGACAGCCCATTATGGCTACACCTTC; CDR3aa: CASRVGGTAHYGYTF
j_gene: TRBJ1-3; d_gene: -; abundance: few; v_gene: TRBV7-9; CDR3nt: TGTGCCAGCAGCCCCGGGACAACTCTCAGGGGAAACACCATATATTTT; CDR3aa: CASSPGTTLRGNTIYF
j_gene: TRBJ1-4; d_gene: TRBD1; abundance: many; v_gene: TRBV4-1; CDR3nt: TGCGCCAGCAGCCACGTACAGGGGCCAACTAATGAAAAACTGTTTTTT; CDR3aa: CASSHVQGPTNEKLFF
j_gene: TRBJ2-7; d_gene: TRBD1; abundance: many; v_gene: TRBV4-1; CDR3nt: TGCGCCAGCAGCCCCCGAGACAGGGGGCGAAACGAGCAGTACTTC; CDR3aa: CASSPRDRGRNEQYF
j_gene: TRBJ2-5; d_gene: TRBD1; abundance: -; v_gene: TRBV6-1; CDR3nt: TGTGCCAGCAGTGAAGCGGGGACAGGGGGCGAGACCCAGTACTTC; CDR3aa: CASSEAGTGGETQYF
j_gene: TRBJ1-1; d_gene: TRBD1; abundance: few; v_gene: TRBV6-6; CDR3nt: TGTGCCAGCAGTGACCCGGGACAGGGGGCCCCTGAAGCTTTCTTT; CDR3aa: CASSDPGQGAPEAFF
j_gene: TRBJ2-3; d_gene: TRBD1; abundance: many; v_gene: TRBV6-5; CDR3nt: TGTGCCAGCAGTGCCCGGGACAGGAGCACAGATACGCAGTATTTT; CDR3aa: CASSARDRSTDTQYF
j_gene: TRBJ2-3; d_gene: TRBD2; abundance: many; v_gene: TRBV7-2; CDR3nt: TGTGCCAGCAGCTTAGCGCCGGCGGGGGGATCCACAGATACGCAGTATTTT; CDR3aa: CASSLAPAGGSTDTQYF
j_gene: TRBJ2-7; d_gene: -; abundance: few; v_gene: TRBV7-6; CDR3nt: TGTGCCAGCAGCTTAGGCGCACAGGGTACGTACGAGCAGTACTTC; CDR3aa: CASSLGAQGTYEQYF
j_gene: TRBJ2-1; d_gene: TRBD2; abundance: -; v_gene: TRBV7-2; CDR3nt: TGTGCCAGCAGCCTCTGGACTAGCGGGACGAATGAGCAGTTCTTC; CDR3aa: CASSLWTSGTNEQFF
j_gene: TRBJ1-1; d_gene: -; abundance: many; v_gene: TRBV19; CDR3nt: TGTGCCAGTAGTATAGATTTAATGGCTGCGGATCTGGCTTTCTTT; CDR3aa: CASSIDLMAADLAFF
j_gene: TRBJ2-3; d_gene: TRBD1; abundance: many; v_gene: TRBV2; CDR3nt: TGTGCCAGCAGTACCACAGGGGCCCCGATATCGGGAGATACGCAGTATTTT; CDR3aa: CASSTTGAPISGDTQYF
j_gene: TRBJ2-5; d_gene: TRBD1; abundance: many; v_gene: TRBV7-2; CDR3nt: TGTGCCAGCAGCTTTGACAGGGGCATTAGCGAGACCCAGTACTTC; CDR3aa: CASSFDRGISETQYF
j_gene: TRBJ1-4; d_gene: TRBD1; abundance: many; v_gene: TRBV6-6; CDR3nt: TGTGCCAGCCGGGACAGCCACGATGAAAAACTGTTTTTT; CDR3aa: CASRDSHDEKLFF
j_gene: TRBJ2-5; d_gene: -; abundance: many; v_gene: TRBV30; CDR3nt: TGTGCCTTGCAGGGCTCCCGAGAGACCCAGTACTTC; CDR3aa: CALQGSRETQYF
j_gene: TRBJ2-2; d_gene: TRBD1; abundance: many; v_gene: TRBV19; CDR3nt: TGTGCCAGTAGTATACAGGGGGCGTTGAATCGGGCCGGGGAGCTGTTTTTT; CDR3aa: CASSIQGALNRAGELFF
j_gene: TRBJ2-7; d_gene: -; abundance: few; v_gene: TRBV27; CDR3nt: TGTGCCAGCAGTTTACGGTCAGCCGACCTGGGCCTTTACGAGCAGTACTTC; CDR3aa: CASSLRSADLGLYEQYF
j_gene: TRBJ2-5; d_gene: TRBD2; abundance: few; v_gene: TRBV7-2; CDR3nt: TGTGCCAGCGTTCCCCAGGGAGGGAAGACCCAGTACTTC; CDR3aa: CASVPQGGKTQYF